Here is one TCR beta chain with its context. RNA extraction gave at least 5.5 micrograms of total RNA per sample. Germline V CDR1 and CDR2: MGHRA, YSYEKL. The CDR3 runs 17 residues. The V end lost 4 bases, the J end lost 2 bases, and 18 bases lay between the germline ends. The sample belongs to a study of blood T cells in healthy people across ages. A second PCR of 7 to 11 cycles used a sample-barcoded 5' primer and a J-beta primer mix. TCRdb fed the 5' RACE reads into MiXCR, producing one record per CDR3 protein. The sample carries 800,000 to 1,300,000 distinct CDR3 sequences, about 23% recorded once. These records were also assigned to another study, of T cells of mothers and their children. From that report: The data showed no persistent microchimeric T cell clones.

The sequenced material came from blood. The V gene is TRBV4-1, the J gene TRBJ1-3, with D possibly being TRBD1 (5 bases). The sequence was collected from a girl aged 2-10 years in good health. The CDR3 sequence: CASSPIGAANPGNTIYF. The CDR3, as DNA: TGCGCCAGCAGCCCCATCGGGGCAGCAAACCCTGGAAACACCATATATTTT.